The rows below give T cell receptor beta chains drawn from one sample of a study of blood T cell repertoires in COVID-19. The repertoire was sequenced with immunoSEQ multiplex PCR; TCRdb's copy has only in-frame clones and lacks some. Of hundreds of thousands of clones in the sample, 85% are singletons; the top ten hold just over 7%. The source material was peripheral blood. The receptors here all came from a human donor in a cohort sampled during active COVID-19. The CDR3 runs from the conserved cysteine through the conserved F or W. The D gene is left open where the match is weak. Size is stated for part of the rows, as once, few or many counts, or as a class when the clone is expanded.

CDR3aa: CASRTGLSNEKLFF
CDR3nt: TGTGCCAGTCGTACAGGGCTGTCTAATGAAAAACTGTTTTTT
j_gene: TRBJ1-4
d_gene: -
abundance: -
v_gene: TRBV19

CDR3aa: CASSQDLRQGGNQPQHF
CDR3nt: TGCGCCAGCAGCCAAGATCTCCGGCAGGGCGGCAATCAGCCCCAGCATTTT
j_gene: TRBJ1-5
d_gene: -
abundance: -
v_gene: TRBV4-1

CDR3aa: CASSARTGLAGEQETQYF
CDR3nt: TGTGCCAGCAGTGCCCGAACTGGACTAGCGGGCGAGCAAGAGACCCAGTACTTC
j_gene: TRBJ2-5
d_gene: TRBD2
abundance: -
v_gene: TRBV28

CDR3aa: CASSLAGGNYSPLHF
CDR3nt: TGTGCCAGCAGCTTAGCAGGGGGCAATTATTCACCCCTCCACTTT
j_gene: TRBJ1-6
d_gene: TRBD1
abundance: -
v_gene: TRBV7-9

CDR3aa: CASSELAGGPTRSDTQYF
CDR3nt: TGTGCCAGCAGTGAACTAGCGGGGGGCCCAACTAGGTCAGATACGCAGTATTTT
j_gene: TRBJ2-3
d_gene: TRBD2
abundance: -
v_gene: TRBV2

CDR3aa: CASSSMTGGTDTQYF
CDR3nt: TGTGCCAGCAGCTCGATGACAGGGGGCACAGATACGCAGTATTTT
j_gene: TRBJ2-3
d_gene: TRBD1
abundance: -
v_gene: TRBV13

CDR3aa: CASSDREKLFF
CDR3nt: TGTGCCAGCAGCGACAGGGAAAAACTGTTTTTT
j_gene: TRBJ1-4
d_gene: -
abundance: -
v_gene: TRBV2

CDR3aa: CASSLEGRGVSSPLHF
CDR3nt: TGTGCCAGCAGCTTAGAGGGCAGGGGTGTAAGTTCACCCCTCCACTTT
j_gene: TRBJ1-6
d_gene: -
abundance: -
v_gene: TRBV7-8

CDR3aa: CASSASSQGYTEAFF
CDR3nt: TGTGCCAGCAGCGCCAGTTCTCAGGGCTACACTGAAGCTTTCTTT
j_gene: TRBJ1-1
d_gene: -
abundance: -
v_gene: TRBV9

CDR3aa: CASSARGSYEQYF
CDR3nt: TGTGCCAGCAGCGCCCGGGGTTCCTACGAGCAGTACTTC
j_gene: TRBJ2-7
d_gene: -
abundance: -
v_gene: TRBV12-3/TRBV12-4

CDR3aa: CASSDSPSTDTQYF
CDR3nt: TGCGCCAGTTCGGACAGCCCTAGCACAGATACGCAGTATTTT
j_gene: TRBJ2-3
d_gene: -
abundance: -
v_gene: TRBV5-1

CDR3aa: CASSPDRESEQYF
CDR3nt: TGTGCCAGCTCCCCGGACAGGGAAAGCGAGCAGTACTTC
j_gene: TRBJ2-7
d_gene: TRBD1
abundance: -
v_gene: TRBV18

CDR3aa: CASSTSGIHNSPLHF
CDR3nt: TGTGCCAGTAGTACCTCAGGAATCCATAATTCACCCCTCCACTTT
j_gene: TRBJ1-6
d_gene: -
abundance: -
v_gene: TRBV19

CDR3aa: CASRGQGKQPNYGYTF
CDR3nt: TGTGCCAGCAGGGGACAGGGCAAACAGCCTAACTATGGCTACACCTTC
j_gene: TRBJ1-2
d_gene: TRBD1
abundance: -
v_gene: TRBV25-1

CDR3aa: CATSWGDEQFF
CDR3nt: TGTGCCACCAGTTGGGGCGATGAGCAGTTCTTC
j_gene: TRBJ2-1
d_gene: -
abundance: -
v_gene: TRBV24-1

CDR3aa: CSASGSWGQGSSPLHF
CDR3nt: TGCAGTGCTAGTGGCTCCTGGGGACAGGGATCTTCACCCCTCCACTTT
j_gene: TRBJ1-6
d_gene: TRBD1
abundance: once
v_gene: TRBV20-1

CDR3aa: CATSTQGLSNQPQHF
CDR3nt: TGTGCCACCAGCACTCAGGGTTTGAGCAATCAGCCCCAGCATTTT
j_gene: TRBJ1-5
d_gene: -
abundance: -
v_gene: TRBV15

CDR3aa: CASSERGPYNEQFF
CDR3nt: TGTGCCAGCAGTGAGCGGGGGCCCTACAATGAGCAGTTCTTC
j_gene: TRBJ2-1
d_gene: -
abundance: -
v_gene: TRBV2

CDR3aa: CASSTGYEQYF
CDR3nt: TGCGCCAGCAGCACAGGGTACGAGCAGTACTTC
j_gene: TRBJ2-7
d_gene: -
abundance: few
v_gene: TRBV10-1

CDR3aa: CASSWDRDEQFF
CDR3nt: TGCGCCAGCAGCTGGGACAGGGACGAGCAGTTCTTC
j_gene: TRBJ2-1
d_gene: TRBD1
abundance: few
v_gene: TRBV5-1

CDR3aa: CASSPTSGGETQYF
CDR3nt: TGTGCCAGCAGTCCCACTAGCGGGGGGGAGACCCAGTACTTC
j_gene: TRBJ2-5
d_gene: TRBD2
abundance: -
v_gene: TRBV5-4

CDR3aa: CASSLSGSQGTGNTIYF
CDR3nt: TGCGCCAGCAGCCTATCGGGCTCACAGGGGACTGGAAACACCATATATTTT
j_gene: TRBJ1-3
d_gene: TRBD1
abundance: -
v_gene: TRBV5-1

CDR3aa: CASSFSGTGGNTIYF
CDR3nt: TGTGCCAGCAGCTTCAGCGGGACAGGGGGAAACACCATATATTTT
j_gene: TRBJ1-3
d_gene: TRBD1
abundance: few
v_gene: TRBV5-5

CDR3aa: CASSLNLVGGLNTEAFF
CDR3nt: TGTGCCAGCAGTCTCAACCTAGTCGGCGGCTTGAACACTGAAGCTTTCTTT
j_gene: TRBJ1-1
d_gene: -
abundance: -
v_gene: TRBV27

CDR3aa: CASSQGPGTGRAFSSYEQYF
CDR3nt: TGTGCCAGCAGCCAAGGACCCGGGACAGGGAGGGCTTTTAGCTCCTACGAGCAGTACTTC
j_gene: TRBJ2-7
d_gene: TRBD1
abundance: -
v_gene: TRBV3-1/TRBV3-2

CDR3aa: CASSQGGQTGYTF
CDR3nt: TGTGCCAGCAGCCAAGGGGGGCAGACCGGCTACACCTTC
j_gene: TRBJ1-2
d_gene: -
abundance: -
v_gene: TRBV4-2

CDR3aa: CATSDLGEGGGTGELFF
CDR3nt: TGTGCCACCAGTGACCTCGGGGAGGGTGGTGGTACCGGGGAGCTGTTTTTT
j_gene: TRBJ2-2
d_gene: TRBD2
abundance: -
v_gene: TRBV24-1

CDR3aa: CASSLGSSYEQYF
CDR3nt: TGTGCCAGCAGCTTGGGTTCTTCCTACGAGCAGTACTTC
j_gene: TRBJ2-7
d_gene: -
abundance: -
v_gene: TRBV5-6

CDR3aa: CASSMTVRDIQYF
CDR3nt: TGTGCCAGTAGTATGACGGTCAGGGACATTCAGTACTTC
j_gene: TRBJ2-4
d_gene: -
abundance: -
v_gene: TRBV19

CDR3aa: CSASPAGDNEQFF
CDR3nt: TGCAGTGCTAGTCCAGCGGGGGACAATGAGCAGTTCTTC
j_gene: TRBJ2-1
d_gene: TRBD2
abundance: few
v_gene: TRBV20-1

CDR3aa: CASSTDREDGYTF
CDR3nt: TGTGCCAGTAGTACCGACAGGGAGGATGGCTACACCTTC
j_gene: TRBJ1-2
d_gene: TRBD1
abundance: -
v_gene: TRBV19

CDR3aa: CASSPGGSYNSPLHF
CDR3nt: TGTGCCAGCTCACCAGGAGGCAGCTATAATTCACCCCTCCACTTT
j_gene: TRBJ1-6
d_gene: -
abundance: -
v_gene: TRBV18

CDR3aa: CASSLRVNNGYTF
CDR3nt: TGTGCCAGCAGCTTGAGGGTTAATAATGGCTACACCTTC
j_gene: TRBJ1-2
d_gene: -
abundance: -
v_gene: TRBV7-9

CDR3aa: CASGTGPNTEAFF
CDR3nt: TGTGCCAGCGGAACAGGACCTAACACTGAAGCTTTCTTT
j_gene: TRBJ1-1
d_gene: -
abundance: -
v_gene: TRBV9

CDR3aa: CASSNSPTYGYTF
CDR3nt: TGCGCCAGCAGCAACAGCCCCACCTATGGCTACACCTTC
j_gene: TRBJ1-2
d_gene: -
abundance: -
v_gene: TRBV5-1

CDR3aa: CASSRTSGGSYNEQFF
CDR3nt: TGTGCCAGTAGTCGAACTAGCGGGGGATCCTACAATGAGCAGTTCTTC
j_gene: TRBJ2-1
d_gene: TRBD2
abundance: once
v_gene: TRBV19

CDR3aa: CASRAIHSGAEAFF
CDR3nt: TGTGCCAGCAGGGCTATTCATTCGGGGGCTGAAGCTTTCTTT
j_gene: TRBJ1-1
d_gene: -
abundance: -
v_gene: TRBV2

CDR3aa: CASSTGFSGYTF
CDR3nt: TGTGCCAGCAGTACAGGGTTCTCTGGCTACACCTTC
j_gene: TRBJ1-2
d_gene: -
abundance: -
v_gene: TRBV12-3/TRBV12-4

CDR3aa: CASSEARGNYGYTF
CDR3nt: TGTGCCAGCAGTGAAGCACGGGGAAACTATGGCTACACCTTC
j_gene: TRBJ1-2
d_gene: -
abundance: -
v_gene: TRBV2

CDR3aa: CATSEGAFTDTQYF
CDR3nt: TGTGCCACCTCTGAGGGGGCATTCACAGATACGCAGTATTTT
j_gene: TRBJ2-3
d_gene: TRBD1
abundance: -
v_gene: TRBV9

CDR3aa: CASSPILEEREAFF
CDR3nt: TGTGCCAGTAGCCCTATCCTGGAAGAGCGTGAAGCTTTCTTT
j_gene: TRBJ1-1
d_gene: -
abundance: few
v_gene: TRBV19

CDR3aa: CASSLESTTNTEAFF
CDR3nt: TGTGCCAGCAGCTTGGAGAGCACTACGAACACTGAAGCTTTCTTT
j_gene: TRBJ1-1
d_gene: -
abundance: -
v_gene: TRBV7-2

CDR3aa: CASSRRQGPNYGYTF
CDR3nt: TGTGCCAGCAGTCGCCGACAGGGGCCCAACTATGGCTACACCTTC
j_gene: TRBJ1-2
d_gene: TRBD1
abundance: -
v_gene: TRBV28

CDR3aa: CASSQDSAGGGTDTQYF
CDR3nt: TGTGCCAGCAGCCAAGATTCGGCGGGGGGCGGCACAGATACGCAGTATTTT
j_gene: TRBJ2-3
d_gene: TRBD2
abundance: -
v_gene: TRBV4-2

CDR3aa: CASGEVENTEAFF
CDR3nt: TGTGCCAGTGGGGAGGTCGAGAACACTGAAGCTTTCTTT
j_gene: TRBJ1-1
d_gene: -
abundance: -
v_gene: TRBV19

CDR3aa: CASSPGTNAAGELFF
CDR3nt: TGTGCCAGCTCACCCGGGACTAACGCCGCCGGGGAGCTGTTTTTT
j_gene: TRBJ2-2
d_gene: TRBD2
abundance: -
v_gene: TRBV18

CDR3aa: CASSLVVASGGPGSYEQYF
CDR3nt: TGTGCCAGCAGCTTAGTGGTGGCTAGCGGGGGGCCTGGGAGCTACGAGCAGTACTTC
j_gene: TRBJ2-7
d_gene: TRBD2
abundance: -
v_gene: TRBV7-6

CDR3aa: CASTDINYGYTF
CDR3nt: TGTGCCAGCACGGACATTAACTATGGCTACACCTTC
j_gene: TRBJ1-2
d_gene: -
abundance: -
v_gene: TRBV9

CDR3aa: CASSLRSGSYNSPLHF
CDR3nt: TGTGCCAGCAGCTTGAGATCCGGCTCCTATAATTCACCCCTCCACTTT
j_gene: TRBJ1-6
d_gene: -
abundance: -
v_gene: TRBV5-4

CDR3aa: CASSGGLQEAFF
CDR3nt: TGTGCCAGCAGCGGAGGCCTCCAGGAAGCTTTCTTT
j_gene: TRBJ1-1
d_gene: -
abundance: -
v_gene: TRBV6-5

CDR3aa: CASRRTVTGELFF
CDR3nt: TGTGCCAGCAGGAGGACAGTTACCGGGGAGCTGTTTTTT
j_gene: TRBJ2-2
d_gene: -
abundance: -
v_gene: TRBV6-5

CDR3aa: CASRDRFNTRQYF
CDR3nt: TGCGCCAGCCGAGACAGATTCAATACGAGGCAGTACTTC
j_gene: TRBJ2-7
d_gene: -
abundance: -
v_gene: TRBV10-2

CDR3aa: CASSPKQGSGANVLTF
CDR3nt: TGCGCCAGCAGCCCCAAACAGGGCTCTGGGGCCAACGTCCTGACTTTC
j_gene: TRBJ2-6
d_gene: -
abundance: few
v_gene: TRBV4-1

CDR3aa: CASKQGLENTEAFF
CDR3nt: TGCGCCAGTAAACAGGGATTAGAGAACACTGAAGCTTTCTTT
j_gene: TRBJ1-1
d_gene: -
abundance: -
v_gene: TRBV5-1

CDR3aa: CATSKGQAETQYF
CDR3nt: TGTGCCACCAGCAAGGGACAAGCGGAGACCCAGTACTTC
j_gene: TRBJ2-5
d_gene: -
abundance: -
v_gene: TRBV15

CDR3aa: CASSLVSGQGREKLFF
CDR3nt: TGCGCCAGCAGCTTGGTATCAGGACAGGGAAGGGAAAAACTGTTTTTT
j_gene: TRBJ1-4
d_gene: TRBD1
abundance: -
v_gene: TRBV5-1

CDR3aa: CASSSERQGMDGYTF
CDR3nt: TGCGCCAGCAGCTCCGAAAGACAGGGAATGGATGGCTACACCTTC
j_gene: TRBJ1-2
d_gene: TRBD1
abundance: -
v_gene: TRBV5-1

CDR3aa: CASSDQGGTGELFF
CDR3nt: TGTGCCAGCAGTGACCAGGGAGGCACCGGGGAGCTGTTTTTT
j_gene: TRBJ2-2
d_gene: -
abundance: -
v_gene: TRBV6-1

CDR3aa: CASSQDWSRGYTF
CDR3nt: TGCGCCAGCAGTCAAGACTGGTCTAGGGGCTACACCTTC
j_gene: TRBJ1-2
d_gene: -
abundance: -
v_gene: TRBV5-1